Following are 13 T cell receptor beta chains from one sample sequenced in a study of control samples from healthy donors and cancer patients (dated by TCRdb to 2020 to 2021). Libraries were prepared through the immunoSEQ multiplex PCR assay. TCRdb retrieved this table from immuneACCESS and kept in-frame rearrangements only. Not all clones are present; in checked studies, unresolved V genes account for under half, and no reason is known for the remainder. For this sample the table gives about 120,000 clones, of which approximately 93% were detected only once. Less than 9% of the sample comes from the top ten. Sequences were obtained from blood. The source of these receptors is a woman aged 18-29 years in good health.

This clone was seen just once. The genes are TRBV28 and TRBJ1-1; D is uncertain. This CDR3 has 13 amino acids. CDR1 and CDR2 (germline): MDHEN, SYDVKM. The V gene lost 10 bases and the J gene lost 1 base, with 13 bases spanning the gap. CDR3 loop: CATTGRGNTEAFF. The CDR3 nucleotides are TGTGCCACCACCGGACGGGGGAACACTGAAGCTTTCTTT.

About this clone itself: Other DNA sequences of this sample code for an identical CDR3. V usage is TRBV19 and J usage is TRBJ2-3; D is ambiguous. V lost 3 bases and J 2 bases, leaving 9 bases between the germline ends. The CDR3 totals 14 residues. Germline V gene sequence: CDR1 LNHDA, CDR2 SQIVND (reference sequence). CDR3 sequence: CASSIGGFTDTQYF. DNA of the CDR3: TGTGCCAGTAGTATTGGCGGTTTCACAGATACGCAGTATTTT.

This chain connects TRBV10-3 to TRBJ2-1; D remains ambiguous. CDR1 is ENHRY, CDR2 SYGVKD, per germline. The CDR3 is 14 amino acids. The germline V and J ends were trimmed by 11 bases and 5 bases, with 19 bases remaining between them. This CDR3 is CAFAETGSNNEQFF. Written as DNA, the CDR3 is TGTGCCTTCGCCGAAACCGGGTCGAACAATGAGCAGTTCTTC.

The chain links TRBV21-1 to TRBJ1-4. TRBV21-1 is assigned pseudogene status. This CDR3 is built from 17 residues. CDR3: CASSKGLSGTTNEKLFF. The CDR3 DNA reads TGTGCCAGCAGCAAAGGCTTGTCGGGGACAACTAATGAAAAACTGTTTTTT.

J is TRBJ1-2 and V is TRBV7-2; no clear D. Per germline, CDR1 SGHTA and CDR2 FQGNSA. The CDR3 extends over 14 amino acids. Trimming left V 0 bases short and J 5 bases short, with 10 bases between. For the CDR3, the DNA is TGTGCCAGCAGCTTAGCGCGGGAACGTTATGGCTACACCTTC. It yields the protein CASSLARERYGYTF.

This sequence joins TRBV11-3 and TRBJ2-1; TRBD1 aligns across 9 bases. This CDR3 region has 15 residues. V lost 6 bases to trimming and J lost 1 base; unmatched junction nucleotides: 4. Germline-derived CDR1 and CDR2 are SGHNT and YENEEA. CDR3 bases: TGTGCCAGCAGTCCCGGGACAGGGTCCTACAATGAGCAGTTCTTC. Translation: CASSPGTGSYNEQFF.

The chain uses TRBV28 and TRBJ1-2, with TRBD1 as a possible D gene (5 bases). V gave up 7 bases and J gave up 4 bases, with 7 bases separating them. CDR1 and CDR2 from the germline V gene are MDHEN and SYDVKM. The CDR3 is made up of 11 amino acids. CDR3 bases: TGTGCCAGCACGGACATCTATGGCTACACCTTC. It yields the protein CASTDIYGYTF.

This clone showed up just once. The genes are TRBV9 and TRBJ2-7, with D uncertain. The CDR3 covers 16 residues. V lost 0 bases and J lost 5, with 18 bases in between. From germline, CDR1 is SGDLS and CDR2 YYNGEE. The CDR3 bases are TGTGCCAGCAGCGTAGGAGGAGCGCCCTACTCTAACGAGCAGTACTTC. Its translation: CASSVGGAPYSNEQYF.

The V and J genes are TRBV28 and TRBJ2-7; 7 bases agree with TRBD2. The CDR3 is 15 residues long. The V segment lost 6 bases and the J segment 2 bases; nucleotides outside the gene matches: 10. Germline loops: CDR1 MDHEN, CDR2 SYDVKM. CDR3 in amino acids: CASRDGGGPTYEQYF. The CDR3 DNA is TGTGCCAGCAGAGACGGGGGAGGGCCGACCTACGAGCAGTACTTC.

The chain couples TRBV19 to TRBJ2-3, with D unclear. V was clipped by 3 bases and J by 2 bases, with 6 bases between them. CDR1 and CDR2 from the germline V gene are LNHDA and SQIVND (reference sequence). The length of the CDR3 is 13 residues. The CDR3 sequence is CASSISATDTQYF. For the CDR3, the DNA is TGTGCCAGTAGTATCAGCGCCACAGATACGCAGTATTTT.

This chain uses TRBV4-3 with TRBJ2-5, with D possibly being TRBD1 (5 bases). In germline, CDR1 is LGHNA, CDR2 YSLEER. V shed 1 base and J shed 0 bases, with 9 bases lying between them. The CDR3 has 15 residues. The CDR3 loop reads CASSQVMGHQETQYF. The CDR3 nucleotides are TGCGCCAGCAGCCAAGTAATGGGGCACCAAGAGACCCAGTACTTC.

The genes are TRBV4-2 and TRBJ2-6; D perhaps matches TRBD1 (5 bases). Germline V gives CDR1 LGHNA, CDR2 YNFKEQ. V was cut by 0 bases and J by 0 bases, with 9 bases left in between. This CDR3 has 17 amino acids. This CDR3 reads CASSQEDTTSGANVLTF. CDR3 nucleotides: TGTGCCAGCAGCCAAGAGGACACAACCTCTGGGGCCAACGTCCTGACTTTC.

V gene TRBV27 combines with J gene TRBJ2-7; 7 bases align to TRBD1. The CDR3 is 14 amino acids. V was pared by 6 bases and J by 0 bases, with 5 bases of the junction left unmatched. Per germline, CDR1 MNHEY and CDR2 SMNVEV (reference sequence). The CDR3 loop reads CASSRDSGSYEQYF. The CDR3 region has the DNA TGTGCCAGCAGCCGGGACAGTGGCTCCTACGAGCAGTACTTC.